This paragraph covers one T cell receptor beta chain sequence. The antigen is undetermined. This sample is part of a study of T cells in localized non-small cell lung cancer. Study-wide points: Prolonged overall survival went with higher T cell density in the blood. There were a median roughly 59 of the top 100 tumor clones appearing in adjacent lung. Sequencing was restricted to one tumor region; therefore, heterogeneity remains possible. Adjacent uninvolved lung tissue had the highest T cell clonality, exceeding tumor.

Germline V gives CDR1 SQVTM, CDR2 ANQGSEA. This CDR3 is built from 16 residues. V lost 0 bases and J 0 bases, leaving 12 bases between the germline ends. TCRdb's copy holds only in-frame clones and misses some; the assay was immunoSEQ multiplex PCR. The sample holds 30,000 to 35,000 clones, about nine tenths seen once. This sequence originates from a woman between 40 and 69 years old with stage I lung adenocarcinoma. The sample consisted of peripheral blood, taken before any cancer treatment. The chain couples TRBV29-1 to TRBJ2-1; possible D gene TRBD1, 6 bases. CDR3 nucleotides: TGCAGCGTTGAAGACAGGGGCCCTAGCTCCTACAATGAGCAGTTCTTC. This encodes CSVEDRGPSSYNEQFF.